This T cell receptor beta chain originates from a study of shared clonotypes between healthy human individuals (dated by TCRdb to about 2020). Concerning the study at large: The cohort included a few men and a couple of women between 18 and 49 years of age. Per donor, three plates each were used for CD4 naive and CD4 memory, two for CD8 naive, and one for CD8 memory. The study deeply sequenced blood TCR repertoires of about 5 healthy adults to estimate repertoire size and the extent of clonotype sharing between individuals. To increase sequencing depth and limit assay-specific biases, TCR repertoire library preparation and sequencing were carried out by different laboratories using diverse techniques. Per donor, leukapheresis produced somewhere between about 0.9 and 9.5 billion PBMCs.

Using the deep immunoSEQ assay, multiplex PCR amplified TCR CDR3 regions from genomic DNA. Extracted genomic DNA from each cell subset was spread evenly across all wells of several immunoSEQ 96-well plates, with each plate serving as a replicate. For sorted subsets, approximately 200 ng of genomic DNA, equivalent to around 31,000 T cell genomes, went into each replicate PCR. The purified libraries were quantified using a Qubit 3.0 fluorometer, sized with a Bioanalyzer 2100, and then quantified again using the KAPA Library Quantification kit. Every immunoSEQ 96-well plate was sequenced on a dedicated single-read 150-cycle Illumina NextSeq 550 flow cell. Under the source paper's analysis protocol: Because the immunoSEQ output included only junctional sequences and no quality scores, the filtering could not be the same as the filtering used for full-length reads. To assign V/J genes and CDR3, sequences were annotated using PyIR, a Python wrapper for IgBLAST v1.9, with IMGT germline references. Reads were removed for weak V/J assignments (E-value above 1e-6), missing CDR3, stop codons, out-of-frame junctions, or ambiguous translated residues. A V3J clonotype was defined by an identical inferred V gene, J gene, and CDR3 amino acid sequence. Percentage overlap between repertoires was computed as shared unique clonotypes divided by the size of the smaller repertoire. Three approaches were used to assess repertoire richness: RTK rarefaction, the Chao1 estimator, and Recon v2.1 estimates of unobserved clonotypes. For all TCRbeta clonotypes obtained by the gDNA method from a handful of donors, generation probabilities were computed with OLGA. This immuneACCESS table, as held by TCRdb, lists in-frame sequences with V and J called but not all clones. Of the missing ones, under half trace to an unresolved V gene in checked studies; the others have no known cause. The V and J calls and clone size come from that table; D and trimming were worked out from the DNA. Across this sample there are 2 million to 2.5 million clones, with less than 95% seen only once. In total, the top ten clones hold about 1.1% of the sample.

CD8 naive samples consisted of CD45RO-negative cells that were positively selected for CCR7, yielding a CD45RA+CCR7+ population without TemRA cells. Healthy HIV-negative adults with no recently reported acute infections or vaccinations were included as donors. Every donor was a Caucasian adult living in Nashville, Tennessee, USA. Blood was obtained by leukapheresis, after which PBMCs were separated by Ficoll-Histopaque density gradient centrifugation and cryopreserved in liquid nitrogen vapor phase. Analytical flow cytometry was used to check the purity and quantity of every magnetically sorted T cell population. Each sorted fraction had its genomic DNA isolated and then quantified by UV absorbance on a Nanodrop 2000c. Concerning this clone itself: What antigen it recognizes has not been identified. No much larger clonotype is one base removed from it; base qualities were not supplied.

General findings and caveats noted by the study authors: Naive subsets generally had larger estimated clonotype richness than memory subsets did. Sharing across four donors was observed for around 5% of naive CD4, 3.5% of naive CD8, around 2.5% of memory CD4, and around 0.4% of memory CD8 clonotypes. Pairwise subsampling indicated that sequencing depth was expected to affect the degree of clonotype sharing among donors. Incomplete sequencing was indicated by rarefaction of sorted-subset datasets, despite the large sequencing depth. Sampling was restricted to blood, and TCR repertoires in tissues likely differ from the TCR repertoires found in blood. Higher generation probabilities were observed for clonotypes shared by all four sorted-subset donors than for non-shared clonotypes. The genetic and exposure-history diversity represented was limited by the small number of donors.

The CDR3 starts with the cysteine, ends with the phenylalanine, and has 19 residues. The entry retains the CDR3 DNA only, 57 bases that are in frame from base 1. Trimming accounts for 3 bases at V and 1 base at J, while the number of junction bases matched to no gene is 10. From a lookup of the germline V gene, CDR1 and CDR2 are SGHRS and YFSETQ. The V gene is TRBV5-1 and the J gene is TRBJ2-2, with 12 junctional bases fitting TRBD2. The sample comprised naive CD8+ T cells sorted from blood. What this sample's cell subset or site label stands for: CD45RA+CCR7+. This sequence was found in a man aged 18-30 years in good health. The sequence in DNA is TGCGCCAGCAGCTCCGGGACTAGCGGGTCGTGGCTGAACACCGGGGAGCTGTTTTTT. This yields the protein CASSSGTSGSWLNTGELFF. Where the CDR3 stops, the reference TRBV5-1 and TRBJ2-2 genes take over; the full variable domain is KAGVTQTPRYLIKTRGQQVTLSCSPISGHRSVSWYQQTPGQGLQFLFEYFSETQRNKGNFPGRFSGRQFSNSRSEMNVSTLELGDSALYLCASSSGTSGSWLNTGELFFGEGSRLTVL.